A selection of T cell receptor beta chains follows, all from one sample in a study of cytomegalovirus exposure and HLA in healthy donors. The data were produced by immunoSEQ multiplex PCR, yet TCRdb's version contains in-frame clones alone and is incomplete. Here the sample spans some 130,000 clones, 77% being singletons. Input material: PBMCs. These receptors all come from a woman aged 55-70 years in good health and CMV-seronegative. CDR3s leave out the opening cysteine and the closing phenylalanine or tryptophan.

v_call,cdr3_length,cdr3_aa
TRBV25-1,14,ASSVSGTGDFNEQF
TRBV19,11,ASSGSGYRGYT
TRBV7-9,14,SSSLPSQTGNTEAF
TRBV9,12,ASSAGQNQETQY
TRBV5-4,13,ASSPGQGDIYGYT
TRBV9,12,ASTKMSFGDTQY
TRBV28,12,ASVRLPAGNEQF
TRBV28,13,ASSLGGATNEKLF
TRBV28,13,ASSSRGQGKNIQY
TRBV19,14,ASSILGGMDTGELF
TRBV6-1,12,ATAAQRERQGQY
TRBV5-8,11,ASRRTGESPLH
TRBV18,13,ASSRRTGGDTEAF
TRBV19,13,ASSTGGRSSYEQY
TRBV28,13,ASSKAGSSTDTQY
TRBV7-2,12,ASSRRVGRVEQY
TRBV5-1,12,ASSLLGGQETQY
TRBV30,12,AWSVPGIRNGYT
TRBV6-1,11,ASSRTVNTEAF
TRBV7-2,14,ASTREGGANTGELF
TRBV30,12,AWGLRQGQETQY
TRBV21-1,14,ASSKVGDSSTDTQY
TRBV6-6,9,ASTYDTEAF
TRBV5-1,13,ASSTPLTVTDTQY
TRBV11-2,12,ASSPAASTDTQY